The T cell receptor (beta chain) described here comes from a study of human T cells and chemical hapten exposure. Germline V gene lookup returns CDR1 SNHLY and CDR2 FYNNEI. V shed 7 bases, J shed 4 bases, and the junction held 11 bases outside the gene matches. The CDR3 consists of 16 residues. TCRdb analysed the RACE reads with MiXCR anew, one entry per CDR3 protein. The sample records a few hundred thousand distinct CDR3 sequences, approximately 7.5% being singletons. The time point here: pre-sensitization, week 0. The treatment here: therapeutic diphenylcyclopropenone sensitization with weekly scalp DPC. This clonotype came up a few times.

Sequenced here: whole blood, sampled in connection with sensitization to the hapten diphenylcyclopropenone (DPC). This TCR was sampled from a man aged 18-30 years with alopecia areata. Some clones in this sample may be carry-over from other donors' samples. The chain joins TRBV2 to TRBJ2-1; 9 bases map to TRBD2. This chain's CDR3 is CASKSTAGGLYNEQFF. In DNA, the CDR3 is TGTGCCAGCAAATCCACGGCGGGGGGGCTGTACAATGAGCAGTTCTTC. Complete variable domain (other parts from reference TRBV2 and TRBJ2-1): EPEVTQTPSHQVTQMGQEVILRCVPISNHLYFYWYRQILGQKVEFLVSFYNNEISEKSEIFDDQFSVERPDGSNFTLKIRSTKLEDSAMYFCASKSTAGGLYNEQFFGPGTRLTVL.